Listed below are T cell receptor beta chains from one sample, sequenced in a study of blood T cells in healthy people across ages. TCRdb redid the calling of the 5' RACE reads with MiXCR, one entry per CDR3 protein. The table has approximately 780,000 distinct CDR3 sequences, 20% to 30% seen once; the top ten hold roughly 3.1%. The same data also contributed to another study, on T cells of mothers and their children.

Sequenced input: blood. These receptors were collected from a boy younger than 18 in good health. CDR3s include the opening cysteine and the closing phenylalanine or tryptophan. Each record gives: clone size, J gene, V gene, D gene, CDR3 protein, CDR3 DNA. The D gene is left open where the match is weak. Clone size is shown for a subset of rows, as once, few, many or a class of expanded clone.

NA TRBJ2-2 TRBV5-1 NA CASSLAIRSDRELFF TGCGCCAGCAGCTTGGCCATTAGATCAGACCGGGAGCTGTTTTTT
few TRBJ2-1 TRBV25-1 NA CASSGPYSYNEQFF TGTGCCAGCAGTGGACCATACTCCTACAATGAGCAGTTCTTC
NA TRBJ1-2 TRBV29-1 NA CSVEETGLDGYTF TGCAGCGTTGAAGAAACAGGGCTGGATGGCTACACCTTC
few TRBJ2-1 TRBV29-1 TRBD2 CSVRTGGPNEQFF TGCAGCGTTAGGACGGGGGGGCCGAATGAGCAGTTCTTC
NA TRBJ2-6 TRBV15 NA CATSRLGGNGANVLTF TGTGCCACCAGCAGATTGGGGGGCAATGGGGCCAACGTCCTGACTTTC
NA TRBJ2-3 TRBV10-3 NA CATGRSTDTQYF TGTGCGACGGGGCGTAGCACAGATACGCAGTATTTT
NA TRBJ2-7 TRBV3-1 TRBD2 CASSQLFSGGASEQYF TGTGCCAGCAGCCAGTTGTTTAGCGGGGGGGCCTCTGAGCAGTACTTC
few TRBJ2-1 TRBV7-9 NA CASSSDGASYNEQFF TGTGCCAGCAGTTCCGACGGGGCAAGCTACAATGAGCAGTTCTTC
few TRBJ2-2 TRBV27 TRBD1 CATGDRGAGELFF TGTGCCACCGGGGACAGGGGGGCCGGGGAGCTGTTTTTT
NA TRBJ2-1 TRBV10-3 TRBD2 CAISPSGDSGDEQFF TGTGCCATCAGTCCGAGCGGGGACTCCGGGGATGAGCAGTTCTTC
NA TRBJ1-2 TRBV30 NA CAWWDTYGYTF TGTGCCTGGTGGGATACCTATGGCTACACCTTC
few TRBJ1-2 TRBV27 TRBD1 CASSLEGQGYLGYTF TGTGCCAGCAGTTTAGAGGGACAGGGATACTTAGGCTACACCTTC
NA TRBJ2-5 TRBV2 TRBD2 CASMGGGRDETQYF TGTGCCAGCATGGGCGGGGGGCGCGACGAGACCCAGTACTTC
few TRBJ2-2 TRBV10-1 TRBD2 CASSRLAGAPDGGGELFF TGCGCCAGCAGTAGACTAGCGGGGGCCCCTGACGGGGGCGGGGAGCTGTTTTTT
few TRBJ2-2 TRBV14 NA CASRPPRGTGELFF TGTGCCAGCAGGCCACCCCGCGGCACCGGGGAGCTGTTTTTT
NA TRBJ2-7 TRBV18 NA CASSPPGRGAYEQYF TGTGCCAGCTCACCACCGGGACGAGGGGCCTACGAGCAGTACTTC
NA TRBJ2-5 TRBV2 TRBD2 CAGSATSGGSQETQYF TGTGCCGGCAGCGCTACTAGCGGGGGTTCGCAAGAGACCCAGTACTTC
NA TRBJ2-1 TRBV3-1 TRBD2 CASSPLPGGINNEQFF TGTGCCAGCAGCCCCCTACCGGGGGGGATAAACAATGAGCAGTTCTTC
NA TRBJ2-1 TRBV29-1 NA CSVIQLDSYNEQFF TGCAGCGTTATACAGCTAGACTCCTACAATGAGCAGTTCTTC
NA TRBJ2-5 TRBV7-3 NA CASSLWGGGTQETQYF TGTGCCAGCAGCTTATGGGGAGGGGGTACACAAGAGACCCAGTACTTC
NA TRBJ2-7 TRBV5-1 NA CASSFIPDTYEQYF TGCGCCAGCAGCTTCATCCCCGACACCTACGAGCAGTACTTC
NA TRBJ1-2 TRBV7-9 NA CASSPTATDGYTF TGTGCCAGCAGCCCGACAGCCACCGATGGCTACACCTTC
many TRBJ2-5 TRBV12-3/TRBV12-4 NA CASSLGEQETQYF TGTGCCAGCAGTTTAGGGGAACAAGAGACCCAGTACTTC
few TRBJ2-1 TRBV12-3/TRBV12-4 TRBD2 CASSPAWTSGGLNEQFF TGTGCCAGCAGTCCTGCCTGGACTAGCGGGGGGCTCAATGAGCAGTTCTTC
NA TRBJ1-2 TRBV11-2 NA CASTLLDTFNYGYTF TGTGCCAGTACCCTCTTGGACACGTTCAACTATGGCTACACCTTC
once TRBJ1-1 TRBV5-1 NA CASTRGHRNTEAFF TGCGCCAGCACGCGGGGACACCGGAACACTGAAGCTTTCTTT
NA TRBJ2-7 TRBV6-2/TRBV6-3 NA CARSSPDRPYEQYF TGTGCCCGCAGCTCTCCGGACCGGCCCTACGAGCAGTACTTC
NA TRBJ2-7 TRBV12-3/TRBV12-4 NA CASSLELDSFYEQYF TGTGCCAGCAGTCTAGAACTCGACTCCTTCTACGAGCAGTACTTC
few TRBJ2-7 TRBV12-3/TRBV12-4 NA CASSFQADYEQYF TGTGCCAGCAGTTTTCAGGCAGACTACGAGCAGTACTTC
NA TRBJ2-2 TRBV7-6 NA CASSPGHNTGELFF TGTGCCAGCAGCCCGGGACATAACACCGGGGAGCTGTTTTTT
NA TRBJ1-5 TRBV7-8 NA CASSWGPARGEPQHF TGTGCCAGCAGCTGGGGGCCGGCCAGGGGCGAGCCCCAGCATTTT
NA TRBJ1-2 TRBV28 TRBD1 CASSLFHRGQGGYTF TGTGCCAGCAGTTTATTTCACAGGGGGCAAGGTGGCTACACCTTC
NA TRBJ2-6 TRBV5-1 NA CASSLSAGEAGANVLTF TGCGCCAGCAGCTTGAGTGCTGGCGAGGCTGGGGCCAACGTCCTGACTTTC
NA TRBJ1-2 TRBV7-6 NA CASSLAVRTGENYGYTF TGTGCCAGCAGCTTAGCGGTTAGGACGGGGGAAAACTATGGCTACACCTTC
NA TRBJ2-5 TRBV13 NA CASSLGLKEGETQYF TGTGCCAGCAGCTTAGGCCTAAAGGAGGGAGAGACCCAGTACTTC
many TRBJ2-7 TRBV7-2 NA CASSRGGAYEQYF TGTGCCAGCAGCCGTGGGGGCGCCTACGAGCAGTACTTC
NA TRBJ1-4 TRBV6-1 NA CASSETSSRVLFF TGTGCCAGCAGTGAAACGTCCAGCCGGGTTCTGTTTTTT
NA TRBJ1-6 TRBV10-3 TRBD1 CASFRDSNSPLHF TGTGCCTCCTTCCGGGACAGTAATTCACCCCTCCACTTT
NA TRBJ1-6 TRBV2 TRBD1 CASSGFKDRDRSPLHF TGTGCCAGCAGTGGTTTCAAGGACAGGGACCGTTCACCCCTCCACTTT